These 31 T cell receptor beta chains share one sample of origin, sequenced in a study of cytomegalovirus exposure and HLA in healthy donors. The PCR was carried out with 60 Vbeta primers and 13 Jbeta primers. TCRdb keeps only in-frame clones here, not all; method: immunoSEQ multiplex PCR. The table includes fewer than 250,000 clones, 76% detected once. Sequencing was done on a sample of PBMCs. The receptor set was obtained from a man aged 18 to 29 in good health and CMV-seronegative.

The J gene is TRBJ2-7, the V gene TRBV6-5; tentative D call: TRBD1 (5 bases). The V end was cut by 7 bases, the J end by 0 bases, with 13 bases between. CDR3 length: 14 amino acids. Germline CDR1 is MNHEY and CDR2 is SVGAGI. CDR3 region: CASNYRFSSYEQYF. CDR3 sequence (DNA): TGTGCCAGCAACTACAGGTTTAGCTCCTACGAGCAGTACTTC.

The CDR3 sequence is CASRQGENTGELFF. The DNA of the CDR3 is TGTGCCAGCAGACAGGGGGAGAACACCGGGGAGCTGTTTTTT. This chain connects TRBV2 to TRBJ2-2, with 8 bases aligning to TRBD1. After removal of 6 bases from V and 1 base from J, the junction contained 1 base not matched to a gene. CDR3 size: 14 residues. Germline assignment: CDR1 SNHLY and CDR2 FYNNEI.

The J gene is TRBJ2-2, the V gene TRBV19; 8 nucleotides match TRBD2. Looked up from germline, CDR1 is LNHDA and CDR2 is SQIVND (reference sequence). V gave up 4 bases and J gave up 0 bases; unmatched junction bases: 10. The CDR3 runs 18 residues. CDR3 nucleotide sequence: TGTGCCAGTAGTACCCCGGGACTAGTAATTTCGAACACCGGGGAGCTGTTTTTT. It yields the protein CASSTPGLVISNTGELFF.

V gene TRBV4-2 combines with J gene TRBJ2-5; maybe TRBD1 (6 bases). The J call may be faulty, since TRBJ2-7 better matches the DNA end. From germline, CDR1 is LGHNA and CDR2 YNFKEQ. The CDR3 extends over 15 amino acids. The CDR3 DNA reads TGTGCCAGCAGCCAAGGGACAGAGACCTCCTACGAGCAGTACTTC. Translated, it gives CASSQGTETSYEQYF.

This clone occurred a few times. This sequence joins TRBV2 and TRBJ2-7; the D gene is possibly TRBD1 (6 bases). Trimming left V 4 bases short and J 2 bases short, with 15 bases between. This CDR3 region has 15 residues. The germline V gene encodes CDR1 SNHLY and CDR2 FYNNEI. CDR3 coding DNA: TGTGCCAGCAGTGCCCGACAGGTGGCGCCCTACGAGCAGTACTTC. It specifies CASSARQVAPYEQYF.

This clone showed up just a few times. Different DNA sequences within this sample yield the same CDR3. This chain links TRBV7-8 with TRBJ1-1; D gene uncertain. The V and J ends lost 3 bases and 0 bases respectively, with 8 bases between them. Germline loops: CDR1 SGHVS, CDR2 FQNEAQ. The CDR3 contains 14 residues. This chain's CDR3 is CASSLVNMNTEAFF. CDR3 sequence (DNA): TGTGCCAGCAGCTTGGTCAACATGAACACTGAAGCTTTCTTT.

The gene calls are TRBV27 and TRBJ2-1; 8 nucleotides match TRBD2. The germline V gene encodes CDR1 MNHEY and CDR2 SMNVEV (reference sequence). This CDR3 has 15 amino acids. With 3 bases clipped from V and 6 bases from J, the junction kept 7 bases outside the gene matches. The CDR3 nucleotides are TGTGCCAGCAGTTTTAGGCTAGCGGGCATCAATGAGCAGTTCTTC. It yields the protein CASSFRLAGINEQFF.

V is TRBV5-1 and J is TRBJ2-7; 7 bases fit TRBD2. Germline-derived CDR1 and CDR2 are SGHRS and YFSETQ. This CDR3 has 15 residues. Germline trimming cut 1 base from V and 2 bases from J; bases unmatched to any gene: 6. The CDR3 sequence is CASSLKRDYPYEQYF. The CDR3 nucleotides are TGCGCCAGCAGCTTGAAGCGGGATTATCCCTACGAGCAGTACTTC.

This clone was observed once. V and J are TRBV11-2 and TRBJ1-2; 12 nucleotides align to TRBD1. With V trimmed by 6 bases and J by 3 bases, 14 bases remained unmatched. The CDR3 covers 18 residues. Germline V CDR1 and CDR2: SGHAT, FQNNGV. In DNA, the CDR3 is TGTGCCAGCAGACGCATCAGGGGGGACAGGGGGCTCTACTATGGCTACACCTTC. This sequence encodes CASRRIRGDRGLYYGYTF.

This chain connects TRBV6-1 to TRBJ1-5, with D hard to call. V lost 4 bases and J lost 0, with 10 bases in between. Germline values: CDR1 MNHNS, CDR2 SASEGT. This CDR3 comprises 15 residues. The CDR3 nucleotides read TGTGCCAGCAGTGTGCTTCAGGATAGCAATCAGCCCCAGCATTTT. This codes for CASSVLQDSNQPQHF.

The chain recombines TRBV5-6 with TRBJ2-7, with D possibly matching TRBD2 (5 bases). V lost 4 bases and J 1 base, leaving 18 bases between the germline ends. Germline CDR1 reads SGHDT; CDR2 reads YYEEEE. CDR3 length: 16 residues. The CDR3 loop reads CASSLLPGSGSYEQYF. CDR3 DNA: TGTGCCAGCAGCCTCCTACCGGGGAGCGGTTCCTACGAGCAGTACTTC. Using reference TRBV5-6 and TRBJ2-7 for the parts outside the CDR3, the full variable domain is DAGVTQSPTHLIKTRGQQVTLRCSPKSGHDTVSWYQQALGQGPQFIFQYYEEEERQRGNFPDRFSGHQFPNYSSELNVNALLLGDSALYLCASSLLPGSGSYEQYFGPGTRLTVT.

The rearrangement joins TRBV20-1 to TRBJ1-2, with D possibly matching TRBD1 (6 bases). V dropped 5 bases and J dropped 6 bases, with 10 bases sitting between them. CDR1 and CDR2 (germline): DFQATT, SNEGSKA (reference sequence). CDR3 length: 11 residues. The CDR3 region has the DNA TGCAGTGCTGCCACAGGGAATGGCTACACCTTC. Protein: CSAATGNGYTF.

The chain is built from TRBV28 and TRBJ2-5; 9 nucleotides agree with TRBD2. Trimming took 5 bases from V and 5 from J; bases not matched to a gene: 6. In germline, CDR1 is MDHEN, CDR2 SYDVKM. The length of the CDR3 is 14 residues. The CDR3 coding sequence is TGTGCCAGCAGTCAGTCTAGCGGGATTGAGACCCAGTACTTC. Residues: CASSQSSGIETQYF.

The rearrangement joins TRBV6-5 to TRBJ1-6; maybe TRBD1 (6 bases). V gave up 6 bases and J gave up 10 bases, with 16 bases separating them. CDR3 length equals 14 residues. Germline V CDR1 and CDR2: MNHEY, SVGAGI. The CDR3 here is CASSQGGGGSPLHF. CDR3 coding DNA: TGTGCCAGCAGCCAAGGGGGTGGGGGATCACCCCTCCACTTT.

V gene TRBV13 combines with J gene TRBJ2-2, with TRBD2 identical over 8 bases. The V and J ends lost 10 bases and 0 bases, in that order; junction bases with no gene match: 4. This CDR3 is 14 amino acids long. CDR1 and CDR2 (germline): PRHDT, FYEKMQ (reference sequence). CDR3 coding DNA: TGTGCCACCTCGGGGGGGGCGAACACCGGGGAGCTGTTTTTT. This encodes CATSGGANTGELFF.

This chain connects TRBV2 to TRBJ2-4, with 8 positions matching TRBD2. The CDR3 sequence is 17 residues long. V lost 6 bases, J lost 6 bases, and 16 bases stayed unmatched. Germline CDR1 and CDR2: SNHLY and FYNNEI. The CDR3 sequence is CASRERLARMRGNIQYF. In DNA form, the CDR3 reads TGTGCCAGCAGGGAGAGACTAGCGCGGATGAGGGGAAACATTCAGTACTTC.

This clone has just a few counts. The CDR3 sequence is CASSPPSGRVNEQFF. DNA for the CDR3: TGTGCCAGCTCACCACCTAGCGGGAGGGTAAATGAGCAGTTCTTC. This rearrangement joins TRBV18 to TRBJ2-1; 11 bases are shared with TRBD2. The J segment lost 7 bases and the V segment lost 0 bases, leaving 2 bases of the junction unmatched. Germline V lookup: CDR1 KGHSH, CDR2 LQKENI. The CDR3 loop spans 15 amino acids. Combining the CDR3 with reference TRBV18 and TRBJ2-1 gives the whole variable domain NAGVMQNPRHLVRRRGQEARLRCSPMKGHSHVYWYRQLPEEGLKFMVYLQKENIIDESGMPKERFSAEFPKEGPSILRIQQVVRGDSAAYFCASSPPSGRVNEQFFGPGTRLTVL.

The V and J genes are TRBV2 and TRBJ1-5; 9 nucleotides align to TRBD1. This CDR3 comprises 14 residues. Looked up from germline, CDR1 is SNHLY and CDR2 is FYNNEI. V was clipped by 7 bases and J by 6 bases; unmatched bases: 7. The CDR3 DNA follows: TGTGCCAGCAATTGGGACAGGGCCGGTCAGCCCCAGCATTTT. This codes for CASNWDRAGQPQHF.

This chain connects TRBV5-1 to TRBJ1-2; D may be TRBD1 (5 bases). The CDR3 is made up of 16 amino acids. Germline V gene lookup returns CDR1 SGHRS and CDR2 YFSETQ. Trimming left V 3 bases short and J 2 bases short, with 17 bases between. CDR3 DNA sequence: TGCGCCAGCAGCTCTGGCGAGGAAGGGGCCAACTATGGCTACACCTTC. Translating it yields CASSSGEEGANYGYTF.

The J gene is TRBJ1-1, the V gene TRBV20-1, with no clear D. V lost 4 bases, J lost 3 bases, and 6 bases lay in between. This CDR3 is built from 11 residues. Germline-derived CDR1 and CDR2 are DFQATT and SNEGSKA (reference sequence). The CDR3 region has the DNA TGCAGTGCTAATTTATACACTGAAGCTTTCTTT. This translates into CSANLYTEAFF.

The J gene is TRBJ2-2, the V gene TRBV4-1, with D unclear. CDR3 length: 15 amino acids. Looked up from germline, CDR1 is MGHRA and CDR2 is YSYEKL. Trimming took 1 base from V and 1 from J, leaving 7 bases between them. As DNA, the CDR3 is TGCGCCAGCAGCCAAGGGCCCCAGAACACCGGGGAGCTGTTTTTT. Protein: CASSQGPQNTGELFF.

The rearrangement joins TRBV30 to TRBJ1-5; D may be TRBD1 (6 bases). The CDR3 length is 10 residues. The germline V gene encodes CDR1 GTSNPN and CDR2 SVGIG (reference sequence). Trimming stripped 4 bases from V and 12 bases from J, with 10 bases between. DNA of the CDR3: TGTGCCTGGATAGGGGGTTGCCAGCATTTT. This translates into CAWIGGCQHF.

The chain carries TRBV9 and TRBJ2-7, with 7 bases identical to TRBD1. The CDR3 is made up of 17 amino acids. The V gene end was trimmed by 4 bases and the J gene end by 3 bases; junction bases not matched to a gene: 16. Germline V lookup: CDR1 SGDLS, CDR2 YYNGEE. The CDR3 spells CASSRSATGTVGYEQYF. The CDR3 region has the DNA TGTGCCAGCAGCCGCTCGGCGACCGGGACAGTGGGCTACGAGCAGTACTTC.

This clone was picked up a small number of times. The J gene is TRBJ2-7, the V gene TRBV6-5; 7 bases are a match to TRBD1. The CDR3 runs to 14 residues. With V trimmed by 6 bases and J by 3 bases, 8 bases remained unmatched. Germline CDR1 and CDR2: MNHEY and SVGAGI. The CDR3: CASSPRTGLYEQYF. The DNA of the CDR3 is TGTGCCAGCAGCCCCCGGACAGGCCTCTACGAGCAGTACTTC.

This clone was observed once. At one end the junction does not follow the germline gene, possibly because of a read error. V is TRBV19 and J is TRBJ2-7; D remains ambiguous. CDR3 size: 13 residues. Per the germline V gene, CDR1 is LNHDA and CDR2 is SQIVND (reference sequence). This CDR3 reads CASSLEFNYEQYF. For the CDR3, the DNA is TGTGCCAGTAGTCTAGAGTTCAACTACGAGCAGTACTTC.

This chain connects TRBV11-2 to TRBJ2-1, with a weak D call TRBD2 (7 bases). The CDR3 consists of 15 residues. Trimming cost V 5 bases and J 4 bases, with 15 bases left between them. Germline V gene lookup returns CDR1 SGHAT and CDR2 FQNNGV. CDR3 in amino acids: CASSLGGGEYNEQFF. The CDR3, as DNA: TGTGCCAGCAGCCTAGGAGGGGGGGAATACAATGAGCAGTTCTTC.

The chain uses TRBV2 and TRBJ1-2, with 8 bases aligning to TRBD1. The CDR3 has 13 amino acids. The V gene's germline CDR1 is SNHLY and CDR2 FYNNEI. V was clipped by 8 bases and J by 8 bases; unmatched bases: 10. The CDR3 protein is CASQGALEEGYTF. The CDR3 coding sequence is TGTGCCAGCCAGGGGGCGCTCGAGGAAGGCTACACCTTC. The variable domain in full, completed from reference TRBV2 and TRBJ1-2, reads EPEVTQTPSHQVTQMGQEVILRCVPISNHLYFYWYRQILGQKVEFLVSFYNNEISEKSEIFDDQFSVERPDGSNFTLKIRSTKLEDSAMYFCASQGALEEGYTFGSGTRLTVV.

This clone has only a few counts. The gene calls are TRBV2 and TRBJ1-5; possibly TRBD1 for D (6 bases). Trimming pared 6 bases from V and 6 bases from J, leaving 12 bases between. In germline, CDR1 is SNHLY, CDR2 FYNNEI. The CDR3 totals 13 residues. The CDR3 bases are TGTGCCAGCAGCCAGGGACATCGTCAGCCCCAGCATTTT. Its translation: CASSQGHRQPQHF.

This chain connects TRBV12-5 to TRBJ1-3, with 10 nucleotides matching TRBD1. The junction had 1 base not matched to a gene; V was cut back by 4 bases and J by 1 base. The germline CDR1 and CDR2 sequences are LGHNT and FRNRAP. The CDR3 is 15 residues long. The CDR3 here is CASGSGQGSGNTIYF. The CDR3 DNA is TGTGCTAGTGGTTCGGGACAGGGGTCTGGAAACACCATATATTTT.

The V and J genes are TRBV27 and TRBJ2-3; TRBD2 might be the D (5 bases). The CDR3 has 15 amino acids. V was shortened by 3 bases and J by 3 bases, with 13 bases between the two germline ends. Germline CDR1 MNHEY, CDR2 SMNVEV (reference sequence). CDR3 nucleotide sequence: TGTGCCAGCAGTTTCCTACCCGGAGGAACAGATACGCAGTATTTT. It is translated as CASSFLPGGTDTQYF.

This clone was recorded a few times. The chain combines TRBV18 with TRBJ2-7; 8 bases align to TRBD1. Looked up from germline, CDR1 is KGHSH and CDR2 is LQKENI. J lost 2 bases, V lost 4 bases, and 7 bases had no gene match. The CDR3 runs to 15 residues. CDR3 sequence (DNA): TGTGCCAGCTCACGGGGACAGGTGACCACCTACGAGCAGTACTTC. Translation: CASSRGQVTTYEQYF.